This entry features one T cell receptor beta chain sequence. Its antigen remains unknown. Treatment of the sample: oral pan-JAK inhibitor, 5-10 mg twice daily. The source of the sample is a study of CD8+ T cells in alopecia areata. Study results and caveats: Scalp samples also yield sequences from resident alphabeta T cells of normal skin. Throughout tofacitinib, many expanded lesional clones continued to persist in scalp and blood. Among the top 100, expanded CD8+ clones, as well as scalp clonality, were significantly decreased by tofacitinib. Links between baseline CD8+ expansion and response need larger treated cohorts.

Extraction of RNA preceded its reverse transcription into cDNA, which served as the sequencing template. Clones were sequenced by immunoSEQ multiplex PCR, and TCRdb holds only the in-frame ones, with some missing. The top ten hold approximately 1.3% of the sample, which has 150,000 to 200,000 clones, around 64% seen once. V was cut by 1 base and J by 8 bases, with 8 bases left in between. Looked up from germline, CDR1 is DFQATT and CDR2 is SNEGSKA (reference sequence). The CDR3 contains 11 residues. The genes are TRBV20-1 and TRBJ1-2; no clear D gene. Source: CD4+ T cells sorted from blood, taken around week 50, from a patient treated with tofacitinib. The TCR comes from a human donor with alopecia areata. CDR3 in amino acids: CSARGEWGYTF. The CDR3 bases are TGCAGTGCTAGAGGGGAATGGGGCTACACCTTC.